This entry features one TCR beta chain sequence. Participants were aged roughly 18 to 100 years from approximately 24 US areas. Participants were placed into cohorts based on the clinical history they reported. From germline, CDR1 is SEHNR and CDR2 FQNEAQ (reference sequence). The CDR3 is 17 amino acids. V was pared by 5 bases and J by 0 bases, with 8 bases of the junction left unmatched. The data derive from a study of blood T cell repertoires in COVID-19. In the study overall: Sources were T cells, B-cell-depleted T cells, or PBMCs; the material itself was cDNA or gDNA.

The authors' processing: Estimated nucleated cell counts came from reference gene primer amplification. The method was immunoSEQ multiplex PCR; TCRdb's version includes in-frame clones alone and lacks a portion of them. V and J calls and clone size are those listed in that table; D and trimming were worked out from the DNA. The table lists approximately 350,000 clones, around 83% of them singletons. This clonotype was obtained from a woman aged 50 to 65 who had recovered from COVID-19. The sequencing sample was made of PBMCs or T cells enriched from blood (not recorded which). The V call is TRBV7-9, the J call TRBJ1-2, with TRBD1 matching 11 bases. Here the CDR3 DNA reads TGTGCCAGCAGCGCAGGGGACAGGGGGGCCCCTAACTATGGCTACACCTTC. It encodes CASSAGDRGAPNYGYTF.